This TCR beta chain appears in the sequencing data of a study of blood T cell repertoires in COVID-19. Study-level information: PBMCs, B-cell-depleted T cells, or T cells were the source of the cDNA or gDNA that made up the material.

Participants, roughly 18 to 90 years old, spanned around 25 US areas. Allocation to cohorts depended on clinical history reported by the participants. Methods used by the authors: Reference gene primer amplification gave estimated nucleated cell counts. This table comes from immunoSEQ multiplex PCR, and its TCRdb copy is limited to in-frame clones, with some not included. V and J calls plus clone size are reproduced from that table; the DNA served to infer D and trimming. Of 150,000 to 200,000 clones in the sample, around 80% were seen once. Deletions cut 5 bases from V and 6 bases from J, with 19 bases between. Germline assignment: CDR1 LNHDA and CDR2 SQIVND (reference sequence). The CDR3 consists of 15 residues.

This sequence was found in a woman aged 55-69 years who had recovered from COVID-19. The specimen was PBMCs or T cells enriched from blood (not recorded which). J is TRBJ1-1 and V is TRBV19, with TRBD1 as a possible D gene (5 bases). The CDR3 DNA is TGTGCCAGTAGTCTGGGAACAGGAAAAGTACCTGAAGCTTTCTTT. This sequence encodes CASSLGTGKVPEAFF. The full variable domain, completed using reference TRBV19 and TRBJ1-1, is DGGITQSPKYLFRKEGQNVTLSCEQNLNHDAMYWYRQDPGQGLRLIYYSQIVNDFQKGDIAEGYSVSREKKESFPLTVTSAQKNPTAFYLCASSLGTGKVPEAFFGQGTRLTVV.